The next 15 T cell receptor beta chains were all read from a single sample in a study of blood T cell repertoires in COVID-19. Sequencing was performed with immunoSEQ multiplex PCR; in TCRdb, only in-frame clones are kept and a portion is missing. The table has 200,000 to 300,000 clones, 65% to 85% seen once. Input material: peripheral blood. The receptor set was obtained from a human donor in a cohort sampled during active COVID-19.

The V and J genes are TRBV7-2 and TRBJ2-6, with D possibly being TRBD1 (5 bases). Germline V gene lookup returns CDR1 SGHTA and CDR2 FQGNSA. Trimming took 5 bases from V and 0 from J, leaving 11 bases between them. The CDR3 extends over 16 amino acids. This chain's CDR3 is CASSISRDSGANVLTF. For the CDR3, the DNA is TGTGCCAGCAGCATATCCAGGGACTCTGGGGCCAACGTCCTGACTTTC.

The J gene is TRBJ2-5, the V gene TRBV30; 10 bases are shared with TRBD2. Germline-derived CDR1 and CDR2 are GTSNPN and SVGIG (reference sequence). V shed 3 bases and J 4 bases; nucleotides not matched to a gene: 11. The CDR3 is 16 residues long. CDR3 bases: TGTGCCTGGAGCGACCGAGCGGGGGGGCCGAGAGAGACCCAGTACTTC. Protein: CAWSDRAGGPRETQYF. The full variable domain, completed using reference TRBV30 and TRBJ2-5, is SQTIHQWPATLVQPVGSPLSLECTVEGTSNPNLYWYRQAAGRGLQLLFYSVGIGQISSEVPQNLSASRPQDRQFILSSKKLLLSDSGFYLCAWSDRAGGPRETQYFGPGTRLLVL.

The J gene is TRBJ2-7, the V gene TRBV27, with 12 positions matching TRBD2. The CDR3 is 16 residues long. The V gene end was trimmed by 6 bases and the J gene end by 1 base; junction bases not matched to a gene: 7. Germline V gene data show CDR1 as MNHEY and CDR2 as SMNVEV (reference sequence). CDR3 sequence reads: CASSPSLAGGSYEQYF. The CDR3 nucleotides read TGTGCCAGCAGCCCGTCACTAGCGGGAGGATCCTACGAGCAGTACTTC.

The rearrangement uses TRBV19 and TRBJ2-2, with a weak D call TRBD1 (6 bases). The CDR3 spans 14 residues. Germline V gene lookup returns CDR1 LNHDA and CDR2 SQIVND (reference sequence). Trimming left V 6 bases short and J 2 bases short, with 10 bases between. In DNA form, the CDR3 reads TGTGCCAGTAGGAAAGGGACAAACACCGGGGAGCTGTTTTTT. Its protein product is CASRKGTNTGELFF.

This clone turned up a few times. The J gene is TRBJ1-1, the V gene TRBV10-2; 9 nucleotides line up with TRBD1. The CDR3 contains 13 residues. CDR1 and CDR2 (germline): WSHSY, SAAADI. V trimming: 5 bases; J trimming: 10 bases; junction bases outside the gene matches: 8. Here the CDR3 reads CASSSDRGLRAFF. CDR3 sequence (DNA): TGCGCCAGCAGTTCTGACAGGGGGTTGCGAGCTTTCTTT.

This clone has only one observation. The chain has TRBV18 and TRBJ2-7, with 12 bases lining up with TRBD1. Germline V gene lookup returns CDR1 KGHSH and CDR2 LQKENI. With 3 bases clipped from V and 7 bases from J, the junction kept 10 bases outside the gene matches. This CDR3 has 16 residues. The CDR3 DNA sequence: TGTGCCAGCTCACCCTTCATGGGACAGGGGGCCGGGGAGCAGTACTTC. It encodes CASSPFMGQGAGEQYF.

In this sample, this clone turned up once. V is TRBV18 and J is TRBJ2-7; no firm D call. The V gene's germline CDR1 is KGHSH and CDR2 LQKENI. This CDR3 comprises 14 residues. V dropped 1 base and J dropped 3 bases, with 10 bases sitting between them. CDR3 region: CASSPRRGHYEQYF. Here the CDR3 DNA reads TGTGCCAGCTCACCACGGAGAGGCCACTACGAGCAGTACTTC.

The rearrangement joins TRBV3-1 (or the pseudogene TRBV3-2) to TRBJ1-1; no definite D call. With 1 base removed from V and 4 bases from J, the gap between germline ends came to 7 bases. CDR3 size: 13 residues. Germline V gene lookup returns CDR1 LGHDT and CDR2 YNNKEL (reference sequence). CDR3 loop: CASSQVGSTEAFF. CDR3 bases: TGTGCCAGCAGCCAAGTGGGGAGCACTGAAGCTTTCTTT.

This chain links TRBV7-2 with TRBJ2-3; D is uncertain. The V end lost 8 bases, the J end lost 9 bases, and 15 bases lay between the germline ends. The CDR3 contains 12 residues. Germline CDR1 and CDR2: SGHTA and FQGNSA. The DNA for the CDR3 is TGTGCCAGCGGGCAGACCTCAGTAACGCAGTATTTT. Protein sequence: CASGQTSVTQYF.

Details on this clone: This CDR3 is also generated by other DNA sequences in the sample. The chain couples TRBV7-9 to TRBJ1-1, with 7 nucleotides matching TRBD1. Germline V gene data show CDR1 as SEHNR and CDR2 as FQNEAQ (reference sequence). The CDR3 length is 15 residues. Trimming at V came to 8 bases and at J to 8 bases, leaving 17 bases not matched to a gene. The CDR3 sequence: CASSHITGVALEAFF. DNA for the CDR3: TGTGCCAGCTCCCACATTACAGGGGTAGCCTTAGAAGCTTTCTTT.

The rearrangement uses TRBV24-1 and TRBJ2-1, with D maybe TRBD2 (6 bases). CDR3 length: 16 residues. With 2 bases removed from V and 5 bases from J, the gap between germline ends came to 15 bases. The germline gives CDR1 KGHDR, CDR2 SFDVKD. CDR3 bases: TGTGCCACCAGTGATTCGACCGGGACTGGAAACAATGAGCAGTTCTTC. Its translation is CATSDSTGTGNNEQFF.

V is TRBV7-9 and J is TRBJ1-3; 8 bases are a match to TRBD1. Losses at the gene ends were 3 bases for V and 4 bases for J; bases not matched to a gene: 11. This CDR3 has 17 amino acids. From germline, CDR1 is SEHNR and CDR2 FQNEAQ (reference sequence). The CDR3 is CASSFGTGSIRGNTIYF. The DNA of the CDR3 is TGTGCCAGCAGCTTCGGGACAGGTTCTATCAGGGGAAACACCATATATTTT.

V and J are TRBV19 and TRBJ1-2; D uncertain. CDR1 is LNHDA and CDR2 is SQIVND in the germline V gene (reference sequence). Trimming took 3 bases from V and 3 from J, leaving 8 bases between them. The CDR3 sequence is 13 residues long. The CDR3 bases are TGTGCCAGTAGTATGAAGCGGGACTATGGCTACACCTTC. Translation: CASSMKRDYGYTF.

This chain uses TRBV4-1 with TRBJ2-5; 9 bases fit TRBD2. From germline, CDR1 is MGHRA and CDR2 YSYEKL. This CDR3 comprises 17 residues. Trimming cost V 4 bases and J 5 bases; bases outside gene matches: 14. The CDR3 is CASSRRGVAGAEETQYF. As DNA, the CDR3 is TGCGCCAGCAGCCGAAGGGGAGTAGCGGGGGCGGAGGAGACCCAGTACTTC.

V and J are TRBV6-2 or TRBV6-3 and TRBJ2-3; maybe TRBD2 (5 bases). Germline-derived CDR1 and CDR2 are MNHEY and SVGEGT. The CDR3 spans 14 residues. V was shortened by 4 bases and J by 0 bases, with 8 bases between the two germline ends. CDR3 coding DNA: TGTGCCAGCAGTTCACTAGTGAGCACAGATACGCAGTATTTT. This codes for CASSSLVSTDTQYF.